These 28 T cell receptor beta chains share one sample of origin, sequenced in a study of shared clonotypes between healthy human individuals. Libraries were prepared by immunoSEQ multiplex PCR; TCRdb keeps only in-frame clonotypes and omits some of them. The sample has 550,000 to 650,000 clones, approximately 96% seen once. Naive CD8 populations comprised CD45RO-negative cells positively selected for CCR7, excluding terminally differentiated effector memory CD45RA+ cells. Material for sequencing was naive CD8+ T cells sorted from blood. These TCRs come from a woman aged 25 to 45 in good health.

The chain joins TRBV9 to TRBJ2-2, with 8 bases aligning to TRBD2. The V gene's germline CDR1 is SGDLS and CDR2 YYNGEE. The CDR3 runs to 14 residues. V shed 4 bases, J shed 6 bases, and the junction held 5 bases outside the gene matches. CDR3 DNA: TGTGCCAGCAGCCCGCCCGGGGGGGCCGGGGAGCTGTTTTTT. Amino acid sequence: CASSPPGGAGELFF.

This clone was detected once. The gene calls are TRBV5-6 and TRBJ2-5; TRBD2 matches 9 bases. In germline, CDR1 is SGHDT, CDR2 YYEEEE. The trim removed 2 bases at V and 11 bases at J, leaving 16 bases unmatched. The CDR3 extends over 16 amino acids. The CDR3 here is CASSLSLAGSTGEQYF. The CDR3 region has the DNA TGTGCCAGCAGCTTATCACTAGCGGGCTCAACGGGTGAGCAGTACTTC.

The rearrangement uses TRBV9 and TRBJ1-4, with D maybe TRBD1 (5 bases). The length of the CDR3 is 14 residues. CDR1 SGDLS and CDR2 YYNGEE come from the germline V gene. The germline V and J ends were trimmed by 5 bases and 6 bases, with 14 bases remaining between them. In DNA, the CDR3 is TGTGCCAGCAGTCCCTCTGGGGGGGATGAAAAACTGTTTTTT. It encodes CASSPSGGDEKLFF.

V is TRBV28 and J is TRBJ2-3, with TRBD2 matching 10 bases. With V trimmed by 5 bases and J by 0 bases, 8 bases remained unmatched. CDR3 length: 17 residues. Germline values: CDR1 MDHEN, CDR2 SYDVKM. The DNA of the CDR3 is TGTGCCAGCAGTGACCCCTGGACTAGCGGCAGCACAGATACGCAGTATTTT. Translated: CASSDPWTSGSTDTQYF.

The rearrangement uses TRBV6-5 and TRBJ1-1, with unresolved D. The V and J ends lost 5 bases and 10 bases respectively, with 23 bases between them. There are 15 residues in the CDR3. The V gene's germline CDR1 is MNHEY and CDR2 SVGAGI. The CDR3 nucleotides read TGTGCCAGCAGTCCAACCCTCCTAAGCGGATGGGGAGCTTTCTTT. Its protein product is CASSPTLLSGWGAFF.

This clone occurred once. Other nucleotide sequences from this sample produce the same CDR3. This chain joins TRBV27 and TRBJ2-1, with TRBD2 matching over 16 bases. This CDR3 region has 15 residues. CDR1 MNHEY and CDR2 SMNVEV come from the germline V gene (reference sequence). J lost 9 bases, V lost 4 bases, and 3 bases had no gene match. CDR3 DNA: TGTGCCAGCAGTTCCGGGACTAGCGGGAGGGTTGAGCAGTTCTTC. Its protein product is CASSSGTSGRVEQFF.

The chain has TRBV6-5 and TRBJ2-3; the D is unclear. CDR1 and CDR2 (germline): MNHEY, SVGAGI. V was clipped by 5 bases and J by 6 bases, with 12 bases between them. The CDR3 covers 13 residues. CDR3 sequence: CASSLGPRDTQYF. The CDR3 nucleotides read TGTGCCAGCAGTCTTGGGCCAAGGGATACGCAGTATTTT.

The J gene is TRBJ2-7, the V gene TRBV9; D uncertain. The germline gives CDR1 SGDLS, CDR2 YYNGEE. The CDR3 is 12 amino acids. Deletions cut 3 bases from V and 2 bases from J, with 6 bases between. CDR3 protein: CASSGNAYEQYF. The CDR3 DNA follows: TGTGCCAGCAGCGGAAACGCCTACGAGCAGTACTTC.

This chain joins TRBV5-1 and TRBJ2-7; the D gene is possibly TRBD1 (6 bases). Germline-derived CDR1 and CDR2 are SGHRS and YFSETQ. V lost 3 bases and J lost 3, with 13 bases in between. The CDR3 is 14 amino acids. The CDR3 nucleotides are TGCGCCAGCAGCTGGTCGACAGGATTCTACGAGCAGTACTTC. Translation: CASSWSTGFYEQYF. The whole variable domain, remainder taken from reference TRBV5-1 and TRBJ2-7, is KAGVTQTPRYLIKTRGQQVTLSCSPISGHRSVSWYQQTPGQGLQFLFEYFSETQRNKGNFPGRFSGRQFSNSRSEMNVSTLELGDSALYLCASSWSTGFYEQYFGPGTRLTVT.

The chain couples TRBV2 to TRBJ2-2; D might be TRBD1 (8 bases). Deletions cut 5 bases from V and 5 bases from J, with 15 bases between. Germline CDR1 and CDR2: SNHLY and FYNNEI. This CDR3 contains 15 residues. The CDR3 reads CASSLTGEGTGELFF. The CDR3 DNA reads TGTGCCAGCAGTCTGACAGGGGAGGGTACCGGGGAGCTGTTTTTT.

The chain links TRBV29-1 to TRBJ1-2; D is perhaps TRBD1 (6 bases). Germline lookup yields CDR1 SQVTM and CDR2 ANQGSEA. V lost 4 bases and J lost 4, with 10 bases in between. CDR3 length: 12 residues. The CDR3 sequence is CSVVTGVYGYTF. DNA of the CDR3: TGCAGCGTTGTGACAGGAGTCTATGGCTACACCTTC.

The chain combines TRBV7-9 with TRBJ2-7; TRBD1 aligns across 11 bases. Germline CDR1 SEHNR, CDR2 FQNEAQ (reference sequence). V lost 4 bases, J lost 2 bases, and 4 bases stayed unmatched. The CDR3 loop spans 15 amino acids. CDR3: CASSSRDRGAYEQYF. DNA of the CDR3: TGTGCCAGCAGCTCCCGGGACAGGGGGGCCTACGAGCAGTACTTC.

The genes are TRBV28 and TRBJ2-1; no clear D. Per germline, CDR1 MDHEN and CDR2 SYDVKM. V lost 1 base and J lost 6, with 7 bases in between. The CDR3 length is 13 residues. The CDR3 nucleotides read TGTGCCAGCAGTTTATTTGCCAGCAATGAGCAGTTCTTC. Protein sequence: CASSLFASNEQFF.

V is TRBV4-2 and J is TRBJ2-5; D might be TRBD1 or TRBD2, each matching 5 bases. The V end was cut by 2 bases, the J end by 5 bases, with 21 bases between. Per germline, CDR1 LGHNA and CDR2 YNFKEQ. The CDR3 length is 17 residues. The CDR3 loop reads CASSQSDPAGEGETQYF. The CDR3 region has the DNA TGTGCCAGCAGCCAATCAGACCCAGCCGGAGAGGGGGAGACCCAGTACTTC.

The chain uses TRBV28 and TRBJ2-1, with unresolved D. The ends were cut back, 3 bases at V and 2 bases at J, with 11 bases in the middle. CDR3 length: 15 residues. Germline V gene data show CDR1 as MDHEN and CDR2 as SYDVKM. Here the CDR3 reads CASSLRRSPYNEQFF. DNA for the CDR3: TGTGCCAGCAGTTTGAGGCGGAGCCCCTACAATGAGCAGTTCTTC.

CDR3: CASGSGTEAPEKLFF. Here the CDR3 DNA reads TGTGCCAGCGGCTCTGGGACGGAGGCGCCTGAAAAACTGTTTTTT. This chain connects TRBV27 to TRBJ1-4, with D possibly TRBD1 on 5 matching bases. This CDR3 spans 15 amino acids. Trimming removed 8 bases from V and 7 bases from J, with 20 bases in between. Germline loops: CDR1 MNHEY, CDR2 SMNVEV (reference sequence).

The genes are TRBV28 and TRBJ1-6, with TRBD1 identical over 7 bases. CDR1 is MDHEN, CDR2 SYDVKM, per germline. The CDR3 covers 14 residues. V lost 3 bases, J lost 9 bases, and 5 bases stayed unmatched. The CDR3 nucleotides read TGTGCCAGCAGTTTGGAGACAGGGATTTCACCCCTCCACTTT. It translates to CASSLETGISPLHF.

The chain combines TRBV7-2 with TRBJ2-1; D is undetermined. V lost 2 bases and J 8 bases, leaving 10 bases between the germline ends. CDR1 and CDR2 (germline): SGHTA, FQGNSA. This CDR3 spans 13 amino acids. The CDR3 coding sequence is TGTGCCAGCAGCTTAAGGTCGGCTGATGAGCAGTTCTTC. This gives the protein CASSLRSADEQFF.

This clone was recorded only once. Here the CDR3 DNA reads TGTGCCAGCAGACGACTAGCGGGAGTCCCCTACAATGAGCAGTTCTTC. It translates to CASRRLAGVPYNEQFF. The chain recombines TRBV28 with TRBJ2-1; 12 bases are a match to TRBD2. This CDR3 region has 16 residues. Germline-derived CDR1 and CDR2 are MDHEN and SYDVKM. The J segment lost 2 bases and the V segment lost 6 bases, leaving 5 bases of the junction unmatched. Combining the CDR3 with reference TRBV28 and TRBJ2-1 gives the whole variable domain DVKVTQSSRYLVKRTGEKVFLECVQDMDHENMFWYRQDPGLGLRLIYFSYDVKMKEKGDIPEGYSVSREKKERFSLILESASTNQTSMYLCASRRLAGVPYNEQFFGPGTRLTVL.

The chain uses TRBV9 and TRBJ2-2; D possibly corresponds to TRBD1 (6 bases). V lost 9 bases and J lost 7, with 13 bases in between. The CDR3 extends over 12 amino acids. Germline CDR1 is SGDLS and CDR2 is YYNGEE. Here the CDR3 DNA reads TGTGCCACCCAGGGGCAGGGCGGGGAGCTGTTTTTT. Its translation is CATQGQGGELFF.

The rearrangement joins TRBV27 to TRBJ2-2; the D gene is possibly TRBD2 (6 bases). V shed 0 bases and J shed 7 bases, with 9 bases lying between them. CDR1 and CDR2 (germline): MNHEY, SMNVEV (reference sequence). This CDR3 has 14 amino acids. The CDR3 coding sequence is TGTGCCAGCAGTTTATCGCTGGGAGGCGGGGAGCTGTTTTTT. Residues: CASSLSLGGGELFF.

The chain links TRBV5-6 to TRBJ2-1; D gene ambiguous. CDR1 SGHDT and CDR2 YYEEEE come from the germline V gene. This CDR3 has 14 residues. V was clipped by 2 bases and J by 9 bases, with 15 bases between them. CDR3 sequence reads: CASSLGVKGSEQFF. As DNA, the CDR3 is TGTGCCAGCAGCTTAGGAGTCAAGGGATCTGAGCAGTTCTTC.

The chain recombines TRBV5-8 with TRBJ2-5, with D maybe TRBD2 (6 bases). Looked up from germline, CDR1 is SGHTS and CDR2 is YDEGEE. V lost 4 bases and J 2 bases, leaving 15 bases between the germline ends. The CDR3 is 15 amino acids. The CDR3 bases are TGTGCCAGCAGCCCAACCGGGACTTTTCAAGAGACCCAGTACTTC. It specifies CASSPTGTFQETQYF.

V is TRBV27 and J is TRBJ2-5; 7 bases fit TRBD1. The J call may be wrong; the DNA end is better matched by TRBJ2-7. Germline V gives CDR1 MNHEY, CDR2 SMNVEV (reference sequence). This CDR3 has 15 residues. In DNA form, the CDR3 reads TGTGCCAGCAGTTCGACAGGGATTAGCTCCTACGAGCAGTACTTC. Residues: CASSSTGISSYEQYF.

The chain has TRBV27 and TRBJ2-1, with D possibly being TRBD2 (5 bases). Germline V gene data show CDR1 as MNHEY and CDR2 as SMNVEV (reference sequence). The CDR3 loop spans 15 amino acids. V lost 3 bases and J 3 bases, leaving 12 bases between the germline ends. CDR3 sequence: CASSLRAPSYNEQFF. The CDR3, as DNA: TGTGCCAGCAGTTTGAGGGCCCCCAGCTACAATGAGCAGTTCTTC.

The chain has TRBV19 and TRBJ2-7, with D hard to call. Germline CDR1 and CDR2: LNHDA and SQIVND (reference sequence). V shed 5 bases and J shed 0 bases, with 2 bases lying between them. This CDR3 has 11 amino acids. CDR3 DNA: TGTGCCAGTAGTTCCTCCTACGAGCAGTACTTC. Protein sequence: CASSSSYEQYF.

This clone was seen a single time. V and J are TRBV7-8 and TRBJ2-1; 8 positions agree with TRBD2. The J segment lost 4 bases and the V segment lost 6 bases, leaving 5 bases of the junction unmatched. This CDR3 contains 14 residues. Germline assignment: CDR1 SGHVS and CDR2 FQNEAQ. The CDR3 is CASRSGLGYNEQFF. The CDR3 DNA sequence: TGTGCCAGCAGATCGGGACTAGGTTACAATGAGCAGTTCTTC.

The V call is TRBV27, the J call TRBJ2-4, with 8 bases fitting TRBD2. The germline CDR1 and CDR2 sequences are MNHEY and SMNVEV (reference sequence). The ends lost 5 bases at V and 12 bases at J; junction bases unmatched: 15. CDR3 size: 15 residues. DNA of the CDR3: TGTGCCAGCAGTGAAGGACTAGCCCGGATTGTGGATCAGTACTTC. Amino acid sequence: CASSEGLARIVDQYF.